This T cell receptor (beta chain) was found in a study of T cell responses to AZD1222 COVID-19 vaccine. Whole-study findings and limits: Samples come after the peak T cell response, not at day 14. Close to half of spike-specific TCRs reportedly recognize unmutated variant regions.

Comments on this clone: No antigen is known for it. At one of its ends the junction is not consistent with the germline gene, which may arise from a read error.

Germline V gene data show CDR1 as SSHAT and CDR2 as FNYEAQ (reference sequence). The CDR3 length is 14 residues. Clones were read by immunoSEQ multiplex PCR, and TCRdb kept only the in-frame ones, dropping some. This table has roughly 170,000 clones, about 90% appearing once. The source material was peripheral blood, sampled on day 0 of AZD1222 vaccination. The clonotype was recovered from an adult in good health. This chain uses TRBV7-7 with TRBJ2-3; the D gene is possibly TRBD1 (6 bases). CDR3 sequence: CASRPTGSGDTQYF. The CDR3 nucleotides are TGTGCTAGCAGGCCTACAGGGAGTGGTGATACGCAGTATTTT. The complete variable domain, with remaining parts taken from reference TRBV7-7 and TRBJ2-3, reads GAGVSQSPRYKVTKRGQDVTLRCDPISSHATLYWYQQALGQGPEFLTYFNYEAQPDKSGLPSDRFSAERPEGSISTLTIQRTEQRDSAMYRCASRPTGSGDTQYFGPGTRLTVL.